This record looks at one T cell receptor (beta chain) sequence and its context. Its antigen is still unknown. The record has no base qualities; no much larger clone is one base away. The CDR3 regions of human TCRbeta chains were analyzed by immunosequencing. The paper's processing steps were these. Repertoire TCRs were checked for matches against a reference library of SARS-CoV-2-specific TCRs that had been generated using the MIRA antigen-specificity platform. Breadth was defined as the fraction of unique TCRs that were SARS-CoV-2-associated. Depth was defined as the fraction of total T cells that were SARS-CoV-2-associated. Using the MIRA data, each spike-specific TCR was mapped to the spike region that the TCR reacts to and placed in a CD4 or CD8 class. Log10-transformed breadth and depth values were compared by one-way ANOVA with Sidak's multiple comparisons tests. The source is immuneACCESS, and TCRdb retained only in-frame sequences with V and J called. Part of the clones is not carried over; for the studies checked, unresolved V genes explain less than half of this, and the remainder is unexplained. Clonal size and the V and J genes are those of that table, whereas D and trimming came from the DNA. The sample table lists tens of thousands of clones, approximately 90% of them with a count of one. Of the sample, about 8% is held by the ten largest clones.

Read against the paper, the sample's time point label means: about 28 days (+/-7) after the second vaccine dose. AZD1222 recipients with second doses at about 4 weeks or about 12 weeks were pooled, because spike-specific TCR depth and breadth did not differ between schedules. Samples from vaccinated people were obtained from the UK trials COV001 and COV002, which included a single-blind randomized controlled phase 2/3 trial of AZD1222 (ChAdOx1 nCoV-19) in healthy adults. Trial participant PBMC samples were collected at day 0 and day 28 after the second dose for TCRbeta chain sequencing. The data were taken from a study of T cell responses to AZD1222 COVID-19 vaccine (dated by TCRdb to the early 2020s). Notes on the research overall: TCR sequencing covered 230 to 250 trial participants: around 210 given two doses of AZD1222 and around 25 given two doses of MenACWY control vaccine. Trial participants were enrolled by age into subgroups of 18-55, 56-69 and 70-plus years, and approximately 150, 30 and 60 TCR-sequenced participants, respectively, were included in these subgroups.

Results and caveats for the whole study, not just this receptor: Only five to seven AZD1222 recipients were SARS-CoV-2 seropositive at baseline, limiting conclusions about previously exposed vaccinees. Because no day 14 peak-response samples were available, the repertoires could be characterized only after the peak T cell response. The 56-69-year group was small, and its depth increase did not reach significance, likely because of low power. The whole spike protein was spanned by vaccine-associated CD4 TCRs, and dominant responses were seen in regions 160-218 and 743-854. Epitopes outside the regions mutated in the B.1.351 and B.1.1.7 variants were reportedly recognized by nearly half of the unique spike-specific TCRs. A significant rise in spike-specific TCR breadth and depth was observed after two AZD1222 doses relative to day 0 and relative to MenACWY recipients. Participants were mostly white British, with more females than males. The authors suggested clonal diversity may have been underestimated.

The specimen was peripheral blood, collected 28 days after the second AZD1222 dose. This clonotype was sampled from an adult who received the AZD1222 COVID-19 vaccine.

The bases read TGCGCCAGCAGCTTGGAACCGGGACTAGCGGGAGGCGGGCAGTACTTC. This yields the protein CASSLEPGLAGGGQYF. This chain joins TRBV5-1 to TRBJ2-7; 15 bases in the junction line up with TRBD2. From the germline V gene, CDR1 is SGHRS and CDR2 is YFSETQ. Germline trimming amounts to 0 bases on V and 9 bases on J, with 7 as the count of junction bases outside the gene matches. Including cysteine and phenylalanine, the CDR3 has 16 amino acids. Solely the CDR3 DNA is kept, with 48 bases framed from the first base.